These 21 T cell receptor beta chains were sequenced from one sample in a study of Graves' ophthalmopathy and Graves' hyperthyroidism. RNA transcripts were the template, and TCR beta CDR3 regions were amplified from them. Amplification began with first-round RT-PCR using HTBI primers, then second-round multiplex PCR was performed. TCRdb independently ran MiXCR on the multiplex PCR reads; one entry per CDR3 protein. The sample has 150,000 or so distinct CDR3 sequences; under 40% are singletons. The sequencing sample was made of peripheral blood. The receptor source for this set is a woman in her forties with Graves' ophthalmopathy.

The chain combines TRBV7-8 with TRBJ1-2; no reliable D call. V lost 3 bases and J 8 bases, leaving 16 bases between the germline ends. CDR1 is SGHVS, CDR2 FQNEAQ, per germline. The CDR3 length is 14 residues. The CDR3 DNA reads TGTGCCAGCAGCTTTCTCTTGGACTCCTCGGGCTACACCTTC. This translates into CASSFLLDSSGYTF.

The chain is built from TRBV20-1 and TRBJ2-4; 8 nucleotides match TRBD2. The J segment lost 3 bases and the V segment lost 6 bases, leaving 13 bases of the junction unmatched. Germline CDR1 DFQATT, CDR2 SNEGSKA (reference sequence). This CDR3 region has 16 residues. CDR3 residues: CSAPVLSGSDKNIQYF. As DNA, the CDR3 is TGCAGTGCCCCGGTACTGAGCGGGAGCGACAAAAACATTCAGTACTTC.

This chain joins TRBV28 and TRBJ2-5, with D possibly called TRBD1 or TRBD2 (5 bases each). Trimming removed 5 bases at V and 5 bases at J, with 18 bases between. This CDR3 is 15 amino acids long. In germline, CDR1 is MDHEN, CDR2 SYDVKM. CDR3 loop: CASSVSGTARETQYF. CDR3 DNA: TGTGCCAGCAGTGTCTCCGGGACCGCACGCGAGACCCAGTACTTC. Full variable domain (outside the CDR3, taken from reference TRBV28 and TRBJ2-5): DVKVTQSSRYLVKRTGEKVFLECVQDMDHENMFWYRQDPGLGLRLIYFSYDVKMKEKGDIPEGYSVSREKKERFSLILESASTNQTSMYLCASSVSGTARETQYFGPGTRLLVL.

The chain combines TRBV12-3 or TRBV12-4 with TRBJ1-5, with 9 bases lining up with TRBD1. This CDR3 is 16 amino acids long. The junction had 7 bases not matched to a gene; V was cut back by 5 bases and J by 2 bases. The chain's CDR3 is CASSRGTGSGNQPQHF. CDR3 in DNA: TGTGCCAGCAGTAGGGGGACAGGGTCGGGCAATCAGCCCCAGCATTTT.

This clonotype has a single count. The genes are TRBV7-2 and TRBJ2-5; D gene uncertain. The CDR3 runs to 16 residues. Between the trimmed V and J ends, which lost 1 base and 7 bases, there was a span of 19 bases. Germline-derived CDR1 and CDR2 are SGHTA and FQGNSA. This chain's CDR3 is CASSLVGDSARGTQYF. In DNA form, the CDR3 reads TGTGCCAGCAGCTTAGTTGGGGATTCGGCACGAGGGACCCAGTACTTC. Full variable domain (outside the CDR3, taken from reference TRBV7-2 and TRBJ2-5): GAGVSQSPSNKVTEKGKDVELRCDPISGHTALYWYRQSLGQGLEFLIYFQGNSAPDKSGLPSDRFSAERTGGSVSTLTIQRTQQEDSAVYLCASSLVGDSARGTQYFGPGTRLLVL.

The chain carries TRBV7-8 and TRBJ2-5; 8 positions agree with TRBD1. V was clipped by 1 base and J by 2 bases; unmatched bases: 3. The germline V gene has CDR1 SGHVS and CDR2 FQNEAQ. The CDR3 totals 15 residues. The CDR3 bases are TGTGCCAGCAGCTTAGAGACAGGGGAGCAAGAGACCCAGTACTTC. It codes for CASSLETGEQETQYF.

The sample holds many counts of this clonotype. This CDR3 reads CAWSRQENTEAFF. The CDR3 DNA follows: TGTGCCTGGAGTCGACAGGAGAACACTGAAGCTTTCTTT. The chain combines TRBV30 with TRBJ1-1, with D possibly TRBD1 on 6 matching bases. Per germline, CDR1 GTSNPN and CDR2 SVGIG (reference sequence). Trimming cost V 2 bases and J 1 base, with 8 bases left between them. The CDR3 length is 13 residues.

This clonotype has a count of ten or more. In nucleotides, the CDR3 is TGTGCCAGCAGTAGACGGGCATTAGTAAATACTGAAGCTTTCTTT. Translating it yields CASSRRALVNTEAFF. The chain employs TRBV12-3 or TRBV12-4 and TRBJ1-1; D gene unclear. The CDR3 consists of 15 residues. V lost 5 bases to trimming and J lost 5 bases, with 18 bases between them.

V usage is TRBV28 and J usage is TRBJ1-2; the D is unclear. Trimming shortened V by 5 bases and J by 6 bases, and 16 bases separated the two germline ends. The CDR3 loop spans 14 amino acids. Germline CDR1 and CDR2: MDHEN and SYDVKM. The CDR3 spells CASSGPFREDGYTF. CDR3 DNA: TGTGCCAGCAGTGGACCTTTTCGGGAGGATGGCTACACCTTC.

The count of this clonotype is one. The rearrangement uses TRBV2 and TRBJ1-1, with a weak D call TRBD1 (5 bases). The V end was cut by 5 bases, the J end by 5 bases, with 15 bases between. The CDR3 has 14 amino acids. The germline V gene encodes CDR1 SNHLY and CDR2 FYNNEI. CDR3 amino acids: CASSQGRRGTEAFF. CDR3 coding DNA: TGTGCCAGCAGTCAGGGCCGCCGGGGGACTGAAGCTTTCTTT.

This clonotype showed up many times. An end of the junction differs from the germline gene, which may be a read error. V is TRBV7-9 and J is TRBJ2-7; 14 nucleotides align to TRBD2. The germline CDR1 and CDR2 sequences are SEHNR and FQNEAQ (reference sequence). The CDR3 runs 18 residues. CDR3 region: CASSLGTSGRFASFEQYF. Written as DNA, the CDR3 is TGTGCCAGCAGCTTAGGGACTAGCGGGAGGTTCGCGTCCTTCGAGCAGTACTTC.

This clonotype was detected ten times or more. The chain combines TRBV6-2 or TRBV6-3 with TRBJ1-1; no clear D. The CDR3 runs 13 residues. Per germline, CDR1 MNHEY and CDR2 SVGEGT. The ends were cut back, 7 bases at V and 3 bases at J, with 12 bases in the middle. The CDR3 sequence: CASTSQSYTEAFF. The CDR3 DNA is TGTGCCAGCACCTCACAAAGTTACACTGAAGCTTTCTTT.

This clonotype showed up many times. The chain links TRBV20-1 to TRBJ1-5; possible D gene TRBD1, 6 bases. Per germline, CDR1 DFQATT and CDR2 SNEGSKA (reference sequence). The CDR3 consists of 13 residues. V shed 3 bases and J shed 5 bases, with 11 bases lying between them. Here the CDR3 reads CSASQGRHQPQHF. The DNA of the CDR3 is TGCAGTGCTAGCCAGGGGAGACATCAGCCCCAGCATTTT.

Many counts were recorded for this clonotype. The V and J genes are TRBV6-2 or TRBV6-3 and TRBJ1-3; D is possibly TRBD1 (6 bases). CDR1 MNHEY and CDR2 SVGEGT come from the germline V gene. V was cut by 6 bases and J by 0 bases, with 21 bases left in between. The CDR3 sequence is 18 residues long. The CDR3 region is CASRKLRDTTSSGNTIYF. CDR3 nucleotides: TGTGCCAGCAGAAAACTCCGGGACACCACGAGCTCTGGAAACACCATATATTTT.

This clonotype has ten or more counts. The chain links TRBV6-2 or TRBV6-3 to TRBJ2-1; D uncertain. Looked up from germline, CDR1 is MNHEY and CDR2 is SVGEGT. This CDR3 region has 14 residues. V lost 0 bases to trimming and J lost 7 bases, with 10 bases between them. CDR3 DNA: TGTGCCAGCAGTTACTCGATACCTCGGAATGAGCAGTTCTTC. It is translated as CASSYSIPRNEQFF.

The sample holds many counts of this clonotype. The J gene is TRBJ1-2, the V gene TRBV7-3; 10 nucleotides align to TRBD1. V lost 5 bases, J lost 6 bases, and 6 bases stayed unmatched. The CDR3 has 14 residues. From germline, CDR1 is SGHTA and CDR2 FQGTGA. Here the CDR3 reads CASSRSGTGDGYTF. The CDR3 coding sequence is TGTGCCAGCAGCCGCTCCGGGACAGGGGATGGCTACACCTTC.

The rearrangement joins TRBV11-2 to TRBJ1-2; no clear D gene. V dropped 6 bases and J dropped 8 bases, with 16 bases sitting between them. The CDR3 covers 13 residues. Germline CDR1 reads SGHAT; CDR2 reads FQNNGV. The CDR3 sequence is CASSYGARVGYTF. The CDR3 DNA sequence: TGTGCCAGCAGTTACGGCGCGAGGGTCGGCTACACCTTC.

This clonotype has more than one count but fewer than ten. The rearrangement uses TRBV11-2 and TRBJ2-2; D might be TRBD2 (5 bases). Germline values: CDR1 SGHAT, CDR2 FQNNGV. Trimming shortened V by 5 bases and J by 5 bases, and 18 bases separated the two germline ends. The CDR3 covers 16 residues. CDR3 region: CASSPAVGSGTGELFF. The CDR3, as DNA: TGTGCCAGCAGCCCGGCGGTAGGGTCGGGGACCGGGGAGCTGTTTTTT. The full variable domain, its missing parts supplied by reference TRBV11-2 and TRBJ2-2, is EAGVAQSPRYKIIEKRQSVAFWCNPISGHATLYWYQQILGQGPKLLIQFQNNGVVDDSQLPKDRFSAERLKGVDSTLKIQPAKLEDSAVYLCASSPAVGSGTGELFFGEGSRLTVL.

The CDR3 sequence: CASSYSRTTYEQYF. The CDR3 DNA is TGTGCCAGCAGTTACTCGAGGACCACTTACGAGCAGTACTTC. The chain couples TRBV6-5 to TRBJ2-7; D is undetermined. CDR3 size: 14 residues. V was clipped by 0 bases and J by 4 bases, with 10 bases between them. Looked up from germline, CDR1 is MNHEY and CDR2 is SVGAGI.

The rearrangement uses TRBV12-3 or TRBV12-4 and TRBJ2-2; 7 nucleotides match TRBD1. This CDR3 comprises 13 residues. Trimming removed 6 bases from V and 7 bases from J; junction bases left unmatched: 5. CDR3 coding DNA: TGTGCCAGCAGCCAGGGGGTCGGCGGGGAGCTGTTTTTT. Translation: CASSQGVGGELFF.

The chain has TRBV29-1 and TRBJ2-6; D is tentatively TRBD1 or TRBD2 (6 bases each). Germline V gene sequence: CDR1 SQVTM, CDR2 ANQGSEA. Trimming took 3 bases from V and 1 from J, leaving 19 bases between them. This CDR3 is built from 18 residues. For the CDR3, the DNA is TGCAGCGTTGAGAGACCAGGGGAGGAGTTGTCTGGGGCCAACGTCCTGACTTTC. Its translation is CSVERPGEELSGANVLTF.